The 29 T cell receptor beta chains presented below share a single source sample, sequenced in a study of cytomegalovirus exposure and HLA in healthy donors. The assay was immunoSEQ multiplex PCR, and TCRdb's table has in-frame clones only and misses some. There are about 160,000 clones in the sample; nearly 90% occur only once, and 10% lies in the top ten. Sequenced input: PBMCs. All receptors derive from a woman in her late teens or twenties in good health and CMV-seropositive.

V and J are TRBV7-8 and TRBJ2-7; tentatively, D is TRBD2 (6 bases). Trimming stripped 5 bases from V and 2 bases from J, with 13 bases between. Germline CDR1 SGHVS, CDR2 FQNEAQ. The length of the CDR3 is 14 residues. The CDR3 reads CASSPRREAYEQYF. CDR3 nucleotides: TGTGCCAGCAGCCCCAGGAGGGAGGCCTACGAGCAGTACTTC.

The CDR3 loop is CASSSQGAVDEQYF. In DNA, the CDR3 is TGTGCCAGTAGTAGCCAGGGGGCTGTCGACGAGCAGTACTTC. This chain connects TRBV19 to TRBJ2-7; 8 bases map to TRBD1. Germline CDR1 is LNHDA and CDR2 is SQIVND (reference sequence). Trimming at V came to 4 bases and at J to 5 bases, leaving 7 bases not matched to a gene. The CDR3 length is 14 residues.

The chain uses TRBV7-2 and TRBJ1-1; D is possibly TRBD1 (5 bases). The CDR3 totals 15 residues. Germline CDR1 and CDR2: SGHTA and FQGNSA. V lost 5 bases and J 3 bases, leaving 16 bases between the germline ends. CDR3 region: CASSPKWGLDTEAFF. As DNA, the CDR3 is TGTGCCAGCAGCCCCAAGTGGGGCTTGGACACTGAAGCTTTCTTT.

The chain couples TRBV7-9 to TRBJ1-2; a possible D gene is TRBD1 (5 bases). Germline V lookup: CDR1 SEHNR, CDR2 FQNEAQ (reference sequence). V dropped 2 bases and J dropped 7 bases, with 17 bases sitting between them. This CDR3 has 15 amino acids. CDR3 in amino acids: CASSLYSRDKSGYTF. Written as DNA, the CDR3 is TGTGCCAGCAGCTTATACTCCAGGGATAAATCTGGCTACACCTTC.

Only one count was recorded for this clone. The chain has TRBV4-1 and TRBJ2-7, with TRBD1 identical over 9 bases. With 1 base clipped from V and 5 bases from J, the junction kept 3 bases outside the gene matches. The germline CDR1 and CDR2 sequences are MGHRA and YSYEKL. There are 14 residues in the CDR3. CDR3 residues: CASSQGTGVDEQYF. For the CDR3, the DNA is TGCGCCAGCAGCCAAGGGACAGGGGTAGACGAGCAGTACTTC.

This chain joins TRBV7-2 and TRBJ1-5; no clear D gene. CDR3 length equals 13 residues. With 5 bases removed from V and 5 bases from J, the gap between germline ends came to 10 bases. Germline loops: CDR1 SGHTA, CDR2 FQGNSA. CDR3 loop: CASSTWHDQPQHF. In nucleotides, the CDR3 is TGTGCCAGCAGCACATGGCACGATCAGCCCCAGCATTTT.

The CDR3 sequence is CASGLQGGLSYEQYF. CDR3 nucleotide sequence: TGCGCCAGCGGTTTACAGGGGGGGCTCTCCTACGAGCAGTACTTC. The chain links TRBV5-1 to TRBJ2-7, with D perhaps TRBD1 (8 bases). Germline CDR1 reads SGHRS; CDR2 reads YFSETQ. The CDR3 spans 15 residues. Trimming shortened V by 7 bases and J by 0 bases, and 17 bases separated the two germline ends.

The V and J genes are TRBV5-1 and TRBJ2-7, with D maybe TRBD1 (6 bases). V lost 0 bases, J lost 6 bases, and 16 bases lay in between. CDR3 length: 15 amino acids. Per the germline V gene, CDR1 is SGHRS and CDR2 is YFSETQ. The CDR3 is CASSLATGLSGEQYF. The CDR3 DNA sequence: TGCGCCAGCAGCTTGGCTACAGGGTTGTCTGGCGAGCAGTACTTC.

V is TRBV7-6 and J is TRBJ2-5, with 13 bases aligning to TRBD2. Per the germline V gene, CDR1 is SGHVS and CDR2 is FNYEAQ. J lost 5 bases, V lost 3 bases, and 0 bases had no gene match. This CDR3 region has 14 residues. CDR3 region: CASSLTSGRETQYF. Here the CDR3 DNA reads TGTGCCAGCAGCTTGACTAGCGGGAGGGAGACCCAGTACTTC.

V is TRBV4-1 and J is TRBJ1-1; D is possibly TRBD1 (5 bases). This CDR3 contains 15 residues. With 1 base removed from V and 2 bases from J, the gap between germline ends came to 11 bases. Germline CDR1 is MGHRA and CDR2 is YSYEKL. This CDR3 is CASSQATDTNTEAFF. CDR3 DNA: TGCGCCAGCAGCCAAGCAACGGACACTAACACTGAAGCTTTCTTT.

This clone was counted a few times. This chain links TRBV19 with TRBJ1-1; D uncertain. CDR1 LNHDA and CDR2 SQIVND come from the germline V gene (reference sequence). The CDR3 covers 13 residues. The germline V and J ends were trimmed by 4 bases and 0 bases, with 6 bases remaining between them. The CDR3 sequence is CASSKRMNTEAFF. CDR3 DNA: TGTGCCAGTAGTAAGAGGATGAACACTGAAGCTTTCTTT.

This sequence joins TRBV5-1 and TRBJ2-1; D may be TRBD1 (5 bases). The length of the CDR3 is 12 residues. With 4 bases removed from V and 5 bases from J, the gap between germline ends came to 7 bases. Looked up from germline, CDR1 is SGHRS and CDR2 is YFSETQ. CDR3 sequence: CASSLGDNEQFF. CDR3 sequence (DNA): TGCGCCAGCAGCCTAGGGGACAATGAGCAGTTCTTC.

CDR3 region: CASSPSRGNQPQHF. The CDR3, as DNA: TGTGCCAGCTCACCGTCCAGGGGCAATCAGCCCCAGCATTTT. This rearrangement joins TRBV18 to TRBJ1-5, with D tentatively TRBD1 (5 bases). V was trimmed by 3 bases and J by 2 bases, leaving 8 bases between them. This CDR3 contains 14 residues. Germline-derived CDR1 and CDR2 are KGHSH and LQKENI.

The chain links TRBV4-3 to TRBJ2-3, with a possible D match to TRBD2 (6 bases). There are 18 residues in the CDR3. The germline V and J ends were trimmed by 0 bases and 1 base, with 17 bases remaining between them. The germline gives CDR1 LGHNA, CDR2 YSLEER. The CDR3 loop reads CASSQDFVGGTRTDTQYF. CDR3 DNA sequence: TGCGCCAGCAGCCAAGATTTTGTTGGCGGGACCCGCACAGATACGCAGTATTTT.

The chain recombines TRBV2 with TRBJ1-1; D unclear. Germline V CDR1 and CDR2: SNHLY, FYNNEI. The CDR3 consists of 12 residues. Trimming pared 5 bases from V and 1 base from J, leaving 5 bases between. CDR3 protein: CASSRQNTEAFF. The CDR3 nucleotides read TGTGCCAGCAGTCGACAGAACACTGAAGCTTTCTTT.

The rearrangement joins TRBV27 to TRBJ2-2; 10 bases are shared with TRBD1. CDR1 is MNHEY, CDR2 SMNVEV, per germline (reference sequence). The CDR3 contains 15 residues. Trimming removed 3 bases from V and 4 bases from J; junction bases left unmatched: 2. CDR3 amino acids: CASSFWTGGTGELFF. In nucleotides, the CDR3 is TGTGCCAGCAGTTTCTGGACAGGGGGCACCGGGGAGCTGTTTTTT.

The CDR3 DNA reads as TGTGCCTGGAGTAAGCCGGGACAGGGGGCGGGGGAGCAGTACTTC. Translating gives CAWSKPGQGAGEQYF. The chain combines TRBV30 with TRBJ2-7; 12 nucleotides match TRBD1. Germline V gene sequence: CDR1 GTSNPN, CDR2 SVGIG (reference sequence). The CDR3 spans 15 residues. V was pared by 2 bases and J by 7 bases, with 9 bases of the junction left unmatched. Combining the CDR3 with reference TRBV30 and TRBJ2-7 gives the whole variable domain SQTIHQWPATLVQPVGSPLSLECTVEGTSNPNLYWYRQAAGRGLQLLFYSVGIGQISSEVPQNLSASRPQDRQFILSSKKLLLSDSGFYLCAWSKPGQGAGEQYFGPGTRLTVT.

The chain links TRBV6-5 to TRBJ2-1; 8 nucleotides line up with TRBD2. Per the germline V gene, CDR1 is MNHEY and CDR2 is SVGAGI. This CDR3 has 16 amino acids. After removal of 4 bases from V and 0 bases from J, the junction contained 5 bases not matched to a gene. The CDR3: CASSSTSGGSYNEQFF. The CDR3 DNA reads TGTGCCAGCAGTTCAACTAGCGGAGGCTCCTACAATGAGCAGTTCTTC.

This chain joins TRBV27 and TRBJ2-7; TRBD2 matches 11 bases. The CDR3 is 14 amino acids. Trimming cost V 6 bases and J 3 bases; bases outside gene matches: 4. Germline CDR1 is MNHEY and CDR2 is SMNVEV (reference sequence). The CDR3 DNA sequence: TGTGCCAGCAGCCCCGGGACTAGCGGCTACGAGCAGTACTTC. Translating it yields CASSPGTSGYEQYF.

This clone came up once. The chain couples TRBV2 to TRBJ1-6, with a weak D call TRBD1 (5 bases). Trimming left V 2 bases short and J 7 bases short, with 12 bases between. Germline V gene sequence: CDR1 SNHLY, CDR2 FYNNEI. The CDR3 is 15 residues long. CDR3 residues: CASSEMGQSNSPLHF. DNA for the CDR3: TGTGCCAGCAGTGAAATGGGGCAGTCAAATTCACCCCTCCACTTT.

The chain recombines TRBV29-1 with TRBJ2-2, with TRBD2 matching over 8 bases. The V gene end was trimmed by 3 bases and the J gene end by 4 bases; junction bases not matched to a gene: 4. CDR3 length: 14 amino acids. CDR1 is SQVTM and CDR2 is ANQGSEA in the germline V gene. DNA of the CDR3: TGCAGCGTTGAGCGCGGGAGGTTCACCGGGGAGCTGTTTTTT. It is translated as CSVERGRFTGELFF.

V is TRBV30 and J is TRBJ2-7, with D perhaps TRBD1 (5 bases). The CDR3 sequence is 16 residues long. Germline V gives CDR1 GTSNPN, CDR2 SVGIG (reference sequence). Trimming shortened V by 2 bases and J by 3 bases, and 20 bases separated the two germline ends. The CDR3 loop reads CAWSRVRTFQVYEQYF. CDR3 DNA sequence: TGTGCCTGGAGTAGAGTTAGGACATTTCAGGTCTACGAGCAGTACTTC.

The chain carries TRBV19 and TRBJ2-3; D is perhaps TRBD2 (5 bases). V gave up 1 base and J gave up 5 bases, with 7 bases separating them. Germline V lookup: CDR1 LNHDA, CDR2 SQIVND (reference sequence). This CDR3 contains 13 residues. DNA of the CDR3: TGTGCCAGTAGTATAGGGGCGGGAGATACGCAGTATTTT. Protein sequence: CASSIGAGDTQYF.

V usage is TRBV27 and J usage is TRBJ1-4; D is perhaps TRBD1 (6 bases). The V and J ends lost 2 bases and 8 bases respectively, with 12 bases between them. The CDR3 spans 14 residues. Germline-derived CDR1 and CDR2 are MNHEY and SMNVEV (reference sequence). CDR3 loop: CASSLQGTSEKLFF. The CDR3, as DNA: TGTGCCAGCAGTTTACAGGGGACTAGCGAAAAACTGTTTTTT.

V is TRBV7-3 and J is TRBJ2-6; the D gene is possibly TRBD1 (6 bases). V was shortened by 4 bases and J by 2 bases, with 15 bases between the two germline ends. Germline CDR1 is SGHTA and CDR2 is FQGTGA. This CDR3 is 17 amino acids long. CDR3 region: CASSSGHHSPGANVLTF. Written as DNA, the CDR3 is TGTGCCAGCAGCTCGGGACACCACTCCCCTGGGGCCAACGTCCTGACTTTC.

The rearrangement uses TRBV2 and TRBJ2-5, with 11 bases identical to TRBD2. This CDR3 has 16 amino acids. Germline lookup yields CDR1 SNHLY and CDR2 FYNNEI. Trimming took 4 bases from V and 1 from J; bases not matched to a gene: 5. The CDR3 region has the DNA TGTGCCAGCAGTGCGACTAGCGGGACACCCCAAGAGACCCAGTACTTC. Translated: CASSATSGTPQETQYF.

The rearrangement links TRBV28 to TRBJ1-5; TRBD1 matches at 7 bases. Per germline, CDR1 MDHEN and CDR2 SYDVKM. This CDR3 has 16 residues. V shed 5 bases, J shed 1 base, and the junction held 8 bases outside the gene matches. CDR3 amino acids: CASSPPGTASNQPQHF. For the CDR3, the DNA is TGTGCCAGCAGTCCCCCCGGGACAGCCAGCAATCAGCCCCAGCATTTT.

This clone was found a few times. The J gene is TRBJ2-5, the V gene TRBV28, with 9 bases aligning to TRBD1. CDR3 length: 14 residues. Germline assignment: CDR1 MDHEN and CDR2 SYDVKM. V dropped 7 bases and J dropped 4; count of bases not matched to a gene: 7. The CDR3 DNA reads TGTGCCAGCACTGCGACAGGGGGGGCAGAGACCCAGTACTTC. Translating gives CASTATGGAETQYF.

The V gene is TRBV10-3, the J gene TRBJ2-1; possibly TRBD2 for D (5 bases). Germline values: CDR1 ENHRY, CDR2 SYGVKD. The CDR3 has 14 residues. V lost 4 bases and J lost 2, with 9 bases in between. The CDR3 region is CAISGGPAYNEQFF. CDR3 in DNA: TGTGCCATCAGTGGCGGGCCGGCCTACAATGAGCAGTTCTTC.